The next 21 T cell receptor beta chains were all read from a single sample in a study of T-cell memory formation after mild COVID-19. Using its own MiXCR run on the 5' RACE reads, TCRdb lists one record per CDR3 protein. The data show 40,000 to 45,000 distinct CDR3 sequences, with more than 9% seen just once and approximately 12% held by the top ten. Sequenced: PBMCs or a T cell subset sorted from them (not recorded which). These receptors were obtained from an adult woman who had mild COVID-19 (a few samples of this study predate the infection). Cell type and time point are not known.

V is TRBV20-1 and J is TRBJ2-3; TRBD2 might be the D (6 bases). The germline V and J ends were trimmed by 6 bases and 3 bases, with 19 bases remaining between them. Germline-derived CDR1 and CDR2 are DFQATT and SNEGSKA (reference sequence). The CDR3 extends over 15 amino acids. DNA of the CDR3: TGCAGTGCCGCGGAGCGGGCAGGTTTGACAGATACGCAGTATTTT. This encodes CSAAERAGLTDTQYF.

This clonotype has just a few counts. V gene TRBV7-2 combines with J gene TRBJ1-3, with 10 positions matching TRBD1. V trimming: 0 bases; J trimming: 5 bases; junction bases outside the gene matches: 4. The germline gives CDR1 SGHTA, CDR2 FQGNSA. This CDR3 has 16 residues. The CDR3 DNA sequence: TGTGCCAGCAGCTTAGCCGGGACAGGGGTACGAAACACCATATATTTT. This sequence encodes CASSLAGTGVRNTIYF. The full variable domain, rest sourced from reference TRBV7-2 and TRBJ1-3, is GAGVSQSPSNKVTEKGKDVELRCDPISGHTALYWYRQSLGQGLEFLIYFQGNSAPDKSGLPSDRFSAERTGGSVSTLTIQRTQQEDSAVYLCASSLAGTGVRNTIYFGEGSWLTVV.

Here the CDR3 DNA reads TGCGCCAGCAGCCAGGATGCAGGGAGTCGGAGGCTTGGTGGAAACACCATATATTTT. This gives the protein CASSQDAGSRRLGGNTIYF. The V and J genes are TRBV4-1 and TRBJ1-3; D might be TRBD1 (5 bases). This CDR3 is built from 19 residues. V was clipped by 3 bases and J by 3 bases, with 24 bases between them. Per germline, CDR1 MGHRA and CDR2 YSYEKL.

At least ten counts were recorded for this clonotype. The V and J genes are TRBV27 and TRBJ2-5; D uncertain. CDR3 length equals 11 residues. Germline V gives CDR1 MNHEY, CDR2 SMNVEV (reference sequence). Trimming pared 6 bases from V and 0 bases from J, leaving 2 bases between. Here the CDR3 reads CASSYQETQYF. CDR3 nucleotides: TGTGCCAGCAGCTACCAAGAGACCCAGTACTTC.

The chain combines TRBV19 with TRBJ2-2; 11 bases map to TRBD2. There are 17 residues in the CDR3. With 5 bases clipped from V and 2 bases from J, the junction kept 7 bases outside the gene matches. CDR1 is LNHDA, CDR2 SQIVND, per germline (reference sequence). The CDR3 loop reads CASSLTSGGRNTGELFF. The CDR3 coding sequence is TGTGCCAGTAGTCTTACTAGCGGGGGAAGAAACACCGGGGAGCTGTTTTTT.

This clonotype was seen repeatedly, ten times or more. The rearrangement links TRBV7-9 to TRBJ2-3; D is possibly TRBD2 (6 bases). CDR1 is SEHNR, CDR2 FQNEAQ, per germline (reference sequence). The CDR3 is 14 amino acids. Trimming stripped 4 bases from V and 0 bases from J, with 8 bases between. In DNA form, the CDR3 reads TGTGCCAGCAGCTCCGGGACTAGCACAGATACGCAGTATTTT. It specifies CASSSGTSTDTQYF.

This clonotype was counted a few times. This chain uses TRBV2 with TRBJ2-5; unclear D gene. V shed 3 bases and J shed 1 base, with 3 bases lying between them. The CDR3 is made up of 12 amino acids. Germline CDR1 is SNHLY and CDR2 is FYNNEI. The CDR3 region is CASSDIQETQYF. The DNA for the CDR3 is TGTGCCAGCAGTGACATCCAAGAGACCCAGTACTTC.

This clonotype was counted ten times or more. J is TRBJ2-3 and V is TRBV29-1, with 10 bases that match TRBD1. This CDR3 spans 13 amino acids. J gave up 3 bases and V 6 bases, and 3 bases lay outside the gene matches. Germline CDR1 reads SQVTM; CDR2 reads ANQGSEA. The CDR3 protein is CSVAGQGTDTQYF. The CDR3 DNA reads TGCAGCGTGGCGGGACAGGGGACAGATACGCAGTATTTT.

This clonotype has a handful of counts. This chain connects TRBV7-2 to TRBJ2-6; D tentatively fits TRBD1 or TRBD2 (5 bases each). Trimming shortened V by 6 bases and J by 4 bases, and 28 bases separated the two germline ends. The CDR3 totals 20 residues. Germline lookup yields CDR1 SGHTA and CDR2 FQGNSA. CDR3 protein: CASSQISGTSKRWGANVLTF. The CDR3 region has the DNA TGTGCCAGCAGTCAAATTTCCGGGACCTCCAAACGCTGGGGGGCCAACGTCCTGACTTTC.

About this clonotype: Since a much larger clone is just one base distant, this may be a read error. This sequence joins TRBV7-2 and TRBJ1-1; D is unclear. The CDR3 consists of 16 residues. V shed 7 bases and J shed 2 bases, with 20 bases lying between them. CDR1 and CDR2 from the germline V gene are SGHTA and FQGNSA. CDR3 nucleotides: TGTGCCAGCATCCGTCGGCCAGGACCCATAAACACTGAAGCTTTCTTT. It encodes CASIRRPGPINTEAFF.

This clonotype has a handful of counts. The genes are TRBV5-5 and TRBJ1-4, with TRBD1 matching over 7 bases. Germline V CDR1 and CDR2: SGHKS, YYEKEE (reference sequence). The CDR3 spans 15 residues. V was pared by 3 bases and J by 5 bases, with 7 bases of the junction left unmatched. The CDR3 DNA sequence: TGTGCCAGCAGCTCCTGGGACAGTCGGAATGAAAAACTGTTTTTT. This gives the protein CASSSWDSRNEKLFF.

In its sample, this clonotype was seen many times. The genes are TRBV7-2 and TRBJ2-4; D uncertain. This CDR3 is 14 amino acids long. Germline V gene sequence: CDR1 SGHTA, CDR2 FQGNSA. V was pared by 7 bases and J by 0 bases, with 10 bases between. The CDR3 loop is CASTFGLAKNIQYF. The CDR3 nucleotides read TGTGCCAGCACCTTCGGCCTAGCCAAAAACATTCAGTACTTC.

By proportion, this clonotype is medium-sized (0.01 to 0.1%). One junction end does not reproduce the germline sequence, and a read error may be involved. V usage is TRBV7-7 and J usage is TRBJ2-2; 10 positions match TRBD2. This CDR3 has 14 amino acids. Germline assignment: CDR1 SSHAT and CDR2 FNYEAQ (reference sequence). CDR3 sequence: CASRTSGNTGELFF. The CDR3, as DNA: TGTGCTAGCAGGACTAGCGGGAACACCGGGGAGCTGTTTTTT.

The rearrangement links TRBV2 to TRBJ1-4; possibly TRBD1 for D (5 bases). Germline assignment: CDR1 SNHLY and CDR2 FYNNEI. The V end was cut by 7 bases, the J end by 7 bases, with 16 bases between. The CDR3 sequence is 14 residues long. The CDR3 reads CASIKDSLGEKLFF. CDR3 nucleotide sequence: TGTGCCAGCATTAAAGACAGTCTTGGTGAAAAACTGTTTTTT. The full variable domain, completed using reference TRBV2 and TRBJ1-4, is EPEVTQTPSHQVTQMGQEVILRCVPISNHLYFYWYRQILGQKVEFLVSFYNNEISEKSEIFDDQFSVERPDGSNFTLKIRSTKLEDSAMYFCASIKDSLGEKLFFGSGTQLSVL.

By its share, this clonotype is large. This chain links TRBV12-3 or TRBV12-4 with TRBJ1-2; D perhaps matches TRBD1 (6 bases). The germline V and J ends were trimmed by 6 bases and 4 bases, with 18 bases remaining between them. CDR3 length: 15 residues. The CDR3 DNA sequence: TGTGCCAGCAGCTCCGACAGGAAACCCTCCTATGGCTACACCTTC. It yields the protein CASSSDRKPSYGYTF.

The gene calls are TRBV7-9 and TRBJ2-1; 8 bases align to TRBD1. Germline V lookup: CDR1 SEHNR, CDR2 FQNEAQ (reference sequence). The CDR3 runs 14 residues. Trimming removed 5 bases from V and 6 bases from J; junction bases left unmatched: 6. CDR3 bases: TGTGCCAGCAGCGGGGACAGGTCTTTCAATGAGCAGTTCTTC. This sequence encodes CASSGDRSFNEQFF.

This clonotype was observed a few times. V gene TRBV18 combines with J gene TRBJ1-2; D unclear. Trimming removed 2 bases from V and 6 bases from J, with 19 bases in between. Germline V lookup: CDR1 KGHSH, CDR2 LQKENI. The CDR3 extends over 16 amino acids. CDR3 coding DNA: TGTGCCAGCTCACCATTCGAGGCCGAGCCCGCCCATGGCTACACCTTC. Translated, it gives CASSPFEAEPAHGYTF.

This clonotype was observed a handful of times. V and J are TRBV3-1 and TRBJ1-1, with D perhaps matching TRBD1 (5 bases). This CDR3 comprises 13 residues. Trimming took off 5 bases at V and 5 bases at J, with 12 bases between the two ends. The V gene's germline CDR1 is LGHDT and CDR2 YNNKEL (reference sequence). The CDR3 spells CASSAVPGTEAFF. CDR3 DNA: TGTGCCAGCAGCGCGGTCCCAGGGACTGAAGCTTTCTTT.

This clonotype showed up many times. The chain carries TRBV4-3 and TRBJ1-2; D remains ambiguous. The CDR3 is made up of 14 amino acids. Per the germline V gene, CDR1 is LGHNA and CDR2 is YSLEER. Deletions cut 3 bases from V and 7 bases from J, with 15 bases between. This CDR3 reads CASSHGVDVFGYTF. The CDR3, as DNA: TGCGCCAGCAGCCACGGAGTGGACGTCTTTGGCTACACCTTC.

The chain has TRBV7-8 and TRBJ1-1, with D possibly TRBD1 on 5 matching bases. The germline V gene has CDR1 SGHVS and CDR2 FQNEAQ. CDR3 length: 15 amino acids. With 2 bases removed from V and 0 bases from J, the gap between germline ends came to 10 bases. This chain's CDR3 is CASSLPGPVNTEAFF. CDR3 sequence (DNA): TGTGCCAGCAGCTTACCGGGACCGGTGAACACTGAAGCTTTCTTT.

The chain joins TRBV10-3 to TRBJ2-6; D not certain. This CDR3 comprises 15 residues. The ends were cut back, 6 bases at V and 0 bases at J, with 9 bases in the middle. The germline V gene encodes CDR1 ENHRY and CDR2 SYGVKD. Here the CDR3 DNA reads TGTGCCATCAGCCTCCAGGCCTCTGGGGCCAACGTCCTGACTTTC. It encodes CAISLQASGANVLTF.